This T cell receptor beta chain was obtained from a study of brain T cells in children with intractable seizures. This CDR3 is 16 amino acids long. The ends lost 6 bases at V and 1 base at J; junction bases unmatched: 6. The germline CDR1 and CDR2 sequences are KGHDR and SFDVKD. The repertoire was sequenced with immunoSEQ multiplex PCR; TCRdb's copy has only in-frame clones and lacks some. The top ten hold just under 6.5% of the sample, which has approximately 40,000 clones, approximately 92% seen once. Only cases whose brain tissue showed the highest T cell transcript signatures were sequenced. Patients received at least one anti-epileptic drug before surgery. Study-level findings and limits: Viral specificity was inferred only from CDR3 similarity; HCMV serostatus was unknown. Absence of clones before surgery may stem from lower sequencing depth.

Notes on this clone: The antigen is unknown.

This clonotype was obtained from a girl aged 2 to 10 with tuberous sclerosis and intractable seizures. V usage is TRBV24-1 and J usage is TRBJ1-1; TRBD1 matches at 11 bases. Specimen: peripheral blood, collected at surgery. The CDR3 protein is CATSNFGTGGNTEAFF. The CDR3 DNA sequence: TGTGCCACCAGTAACTTTGGGACAGGGGGGAACACTGAAGCTTTCTTT.